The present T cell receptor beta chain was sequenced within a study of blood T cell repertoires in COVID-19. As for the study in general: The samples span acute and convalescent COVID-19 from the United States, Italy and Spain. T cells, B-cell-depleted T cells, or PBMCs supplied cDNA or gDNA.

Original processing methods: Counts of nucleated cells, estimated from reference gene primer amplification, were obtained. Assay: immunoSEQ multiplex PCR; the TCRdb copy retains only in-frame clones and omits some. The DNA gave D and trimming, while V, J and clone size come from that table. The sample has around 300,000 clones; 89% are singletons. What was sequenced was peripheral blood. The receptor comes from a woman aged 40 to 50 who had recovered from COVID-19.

CDR3 in amino acids: CASSQSSGSTDTQYF. Written as DNA, the CDR3 is TGTGCCAGCAGCCAGTCTAGCGGGAGCACAGATACGCAGTATTTT. The J gene is TRBJ2-3, the V gene TRBV14; 8 bases are shared with TRBD2. Germline V gives CDR1 SGHDN, CDR2 FVKESK. The CDR3 totals 15 residues. Trimming cost V 3 bases and J 0 bases; bases outside gene matches: 2. Based on the CDR3 plus reference TRBV14 and TRBJ2-3, the full variable domain is EAGVTQFPSHSVIEKGQTVTLRCDPISGHDNLYWYRRVMGKEIKFLLHFVKESKQDESGMPNNRFLAERTGGTYSTLKVQPAELEDSGVYFCASSQSSGSTDTQYFGPGTRLTVL.